This is a list of T cell receptor beta chains from one sample in a study of neurological immune-mediated disorders. MiXCR, applied by TCRdb to the 5' RACE reads, yields one record per CDR3 protein. This repertoire shows more than 35,000 distinct CDR3 sequences, less than 4% found once; its top ten account for more than 13%. Input material: PBMCs. Source of these receptors: a woman in her forties or fifties with multiple sclerosis. The CDR3 runs from the conserved cysteine through the conserved F or W. A D gene is named only where the DNA matches it firmly. Expanded clones get a size class; other rows say once, few or many, or leave the size out.

>TRBV20-1|TRBJ2-2|NA|many
CSARDLRGNTGELFF
TGCAGTGCTAGAGATTTACGGGGGAACACCGGGGAGCTGTTTTTT
>TRBV20-1|TRBJ2-3|TRBD2|many
CSARETSGSADTQYF
TGCAGTGCTAGAGAGACTAGCGGGAGTGCAGATACGCAGTATTTT
>TRBV4-2|TRBJ2-2|TRBD2|many
CASSQTLASGPPGAGELFF
TGTGCCAGCAGCCAAACCCTCGCTAGCGGACCCCCGGGGGCCGGGGAGCTGTTTTTT
>TRBV10-2|TRBJ1-3|TRBD1|many
CASGGQGSGNTIYF
TGCGCCAGCGGGGGACAGGGCAGCGGAAACACCATATATTTT
>TRBV12-3/TRBV12-4|TRBJ1-5|NA|many
CASSWRGGGQPQHF
TGTGCCAGCAGTTGGAGGGGCGGCGGTCAGCCCCAGCATTTT
>TRBV5-1|TRBJ2-3|TRBD2|many
CASSMVAGALADTQYF
TGCGCCAGCAGCATGGTAGCGGGAGCTTTGGCAGATACGCAGTATTTT
>TRBV20-1|TRBJ2-1|TRBD2|many
CSARLAGGRNEQFF
TGCAGTGCGAGACTAGCGGGAGGGCGGAATGAGCAGTTCTTC
>TRBV10-3|TRBJ2-1|TRBD1|many
CAISEFNRGTYNEQFF
TGTGCCATCAGTGAGTTTAACAGGGGGACCTATAATGAGCAGTTCTTC
>TRBV20-1|TRBJ2-7|TRBD2|many
CSARPHGLAGDAYEQYF
TGCAGTGCTAGACCCCACGGGCTAGCGGGGGACGCCTACGAGCAGTACTTC
>TRBV24-1|TRBJ2-3|NA|many
CATSDAAADTQYF
TGTGCCACCAGTGATGCCGCCGCAGATACGCAGTATTTT
>TRBV6-1|TRBJ2-1|TRBD2|NA
CASTPTSALYNEQFF
TGTGCCAGCACCCCGACTAGCGCCTTATACAATGAGCAGTTCTTC
>TRBV12-3/TRBV12-4|TRBJ2-7|NA|many
CASSLEYSYEQYF
TGTGCCAGCAGTTTAGAGTATTCCTACGAGCAGTACTTC
>TRBV10-3|TRBJ1-1|NA|many
CAISEGDRTSMNTEAFF
TGTGCCATCAGTGAGGGTGACAGGACCTCCATGAACACTGAAGCTTTCTTT
>TRBV5-1|TRBJ2-7|NA|many
CASSLGSLMGEQYF
TGCGCCAGCAGCCTGGGATCTCTCATGGGCGAGCAGTACTTC
>TRBV18|TRBJ2-5|NA|few
CASSPLLSHQETQYF
TGTGCCAGCTCACCACTTCTGAGCCACCAAGAGACCCAGTACTTC
>TRBV10-3|TRBJ2-1|TRBD2|many
CAISESPSGGAVEQFF
TGTGCCATCAGTGAGTCCCCCAGCGGGGGGGCCGTTGAGCAGTTCTTC
>TRBV4-1|TRBJ1-1|NA|many
CASSPNGGGYNTEAFF
TGCGCCAGCAGCCCGAACGGAGGGGGATATAACACTGAAGCTTTCTTT
>TRBV10-2|TRBJ2-1|TRBD2|many
CASSELPAGVHEQFF
TGCGCCAGCAGTGAGCTACCAGCGGGGGTCCATGAGCAGTTCTTC
>TRBV5-1|TRBJ1-2|NA|many
CASSYLTQNYGYTF
TGCGCCAGCAGCTACCTGACACAGAACTATGGCTACACCTTC
>TRBV20-1|TRBJ1-4|NA|many
CSAVAAGYGEKLFF
TGCAGTGCTGTAGCAGCGGGGTATGGGGAAAAACTGTTTTTT
>TRBV20-1|TRBJ1-5|NA|many
CSARDLYDTLNQPQHF
TGCAGTGCTAGAGATCTTTATGACACACTCAATCAGCCCCAGCATTTT
>TRBV6-5|TRBJ2-7|NA|many
CASSYSFGSVEQYF
TGTGCCAGCAGTTATTCATTTGGTTCGGTCGAGCAGTACTTC
>TRBV5-1|TRBJ1-4|NA|many
CASSPSGDEKLFF
TGCGCCAGCAGCCCCAGTGGGGATGAAAAACTGTTTTTT
>TRBV20-1|TRBJ2-3|NA|many
CSAQVGPADTQYF
TGCAGTGCTCAGGTGGGGCCCGCAGATACGCAGTATTTT
>TRBV20-1|TRBJ1-1|NA|many
CSAISGNTEAFF
TGCAGTGCTATTTCAGGGAACACTGAAGCTTTCTTT
>TRBV5-1|TRBJ2-2|NA|many
CASSFYGVQIGTGELFF
TGCGCCAGCAGCTTCTATGGGGTACAAATCGGGACCGGGGAGCTGTTTTTT
>TRBV5-1|TRBJ1-4|TRBD1|few
CASQDRGGEKLFF
TGCGCCAGTCAAGACAGGGGGGGTGAAAAACTGTTTTTT
>TRBV7-9|TRBJ1-2|NA|many
CASSLQGNNYGYTF
TGTGCCAGCAGCTTACAGGGAAATAACTATGGCTACACCTTC
>TRBV6-6|TRBJ1-2|NA|many
CASSSTAVYGYTF
TGTGCCAGCAGTTCTACAGCTGTCTATGGCTACACCTTC
>TRBV4-1|TRBJ2-6|NA|many
CASSQPFRGSGANVLTF
TGCGCCAGCAGCCAACCGTTTCGGGGGTCTGGGGCCAACGTCCTGACTTTC
>TRBV2|TRBJ2-3|TRBD2|few
CASSDRLAGPYTQYF
TGTGCCAGCAGTGATCGACTAGCGGGGCCATATACGCAGTATTTT
>TRBV9|TRBJ1-1|TRBD1|many
CASSPQGGGTEAFF
TGTGCCAGCAGCCCTCAGGGGGGGGGCACTGAAGCTTTCTTT
>TRBV12-3/TRBV12-4|TRBJ2-5|NA|many
CASSRAGETQYF
TGTGCCAGCAGCCGAGCCGGGGAGACCCAGTACTTC
>TRBV24-1|TRBJ2-1|NA|many
CATSDPGSNEQFF
TGTGCCACCAGTGATCCAGGGAGTAATGAGCAGTTCTTC
>TRBV27|TRBJ1-6|TRBD1|many
CASTAGQGSNSPLHF
TGTGCCAGCACAGCGGGACAGGGGAGCAATTCACCCCTCCACTTT
>TRBV20-1|TRBJ1-1|TRBD1|many
CSASGGVITEAFF
TGCAGTGCTTCAGGGGGCGTAATCACTGAAGCTTTCTTT
>TRBV20-1|TRBJ2-4|TRBD1|many
CSARGGQGIAKNIQYF
TGCAGTGCTAGAGGGGGACAGGGAATAGCCAAAAACATTCAGTACTTC
>TRBV5-1|TRBJ2-3|TRBD2|many
CASSFTSGGAPDTQYF
TGCGCCAGCAGCTTCACTAGCGGGGGGGCCCCAGATACGCAGTATTTT
>TRBV7-9|TRBJ1-5|TRBD1|many
CASSGGQGAQPQHF
TGTGCCAGCAGCGGAGGGCAGGGGGCCCAGCCCCAGCATTTT
>TRBV4-1|TRBJ2-7|NA|many
CASSQGQNPHEQYF
TGCGCCAGCAGCCAAGGACAAAATCCGCACGAGCAGTACTTC